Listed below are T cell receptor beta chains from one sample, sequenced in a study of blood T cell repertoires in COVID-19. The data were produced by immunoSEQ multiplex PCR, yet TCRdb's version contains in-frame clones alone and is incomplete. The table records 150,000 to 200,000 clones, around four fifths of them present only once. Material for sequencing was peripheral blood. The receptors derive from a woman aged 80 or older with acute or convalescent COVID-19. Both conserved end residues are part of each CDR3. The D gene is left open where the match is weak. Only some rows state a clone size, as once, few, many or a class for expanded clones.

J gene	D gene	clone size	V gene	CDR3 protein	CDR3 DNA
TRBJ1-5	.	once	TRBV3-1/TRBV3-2	CASSRGSNQPQHF	TGTGCCAGCAGCAGGGGGAGCAATCAGCCCCAGCATTTT
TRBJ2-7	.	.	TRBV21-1	CASSSGGPSSEQYF	TGTGCCAGCAGCTCAGGGGGCCCCTCTTCCGAGCAGTACTTC
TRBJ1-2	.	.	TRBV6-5	CASRARLTYGYTF	TGTGCCAGCAGGGCTAGGTTAACCTATGGCTACACCTTC
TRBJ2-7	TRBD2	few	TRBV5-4	CASRINRDYRYEQYF	TGTGCCAGCAGAATTAACCGGGACTACCGCTACGAGCAGTACTTC
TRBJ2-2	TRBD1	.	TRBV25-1	CASSERGTGYTGELFF	TGTGCCAGCAGTGAGAGGGGGACAGGGTACACCGGGGAGCTGTTTTTT
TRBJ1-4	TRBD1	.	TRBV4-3	CASSQGQGEGEKLFF	TGCGCCAGCAGCCAGGGACAGGGTGAAGGAGAAAAACTGTTTTTT
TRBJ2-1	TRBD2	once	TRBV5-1	CASSLASGVYNEQFF	TGCGCCAGCAGCTTGGCTAGCGGGGTATACAATGAGCAGTTCTTC
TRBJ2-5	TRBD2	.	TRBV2	CASRREREGFETQYF	TGTGCCAGCAGGAGGGAGCGGGAGGGTTTTGAGACCCAGTACTTC
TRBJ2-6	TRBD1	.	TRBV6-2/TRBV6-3	CASSYHRTGGSGANVLTF	TGTGCCAGCAGTTACCACCGGACAGGGGGCTCTGGGGCCAACGTCCTGACTTTC
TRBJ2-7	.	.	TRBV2	CASREGSDSSYEQYF	TGTGCCAGCAGAGAAGGGTCAGACAGTTCCTACGAGCAGTACTTC
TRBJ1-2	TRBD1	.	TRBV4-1	CASNPTGNFGPGGYTF	TGCGCCAGCAACCCGACAGGGAATTTTGGTCCGGGCGGCTACACCTTC
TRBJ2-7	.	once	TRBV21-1	CASSKVGTSAGTGSYEQYF	TGTGCCAGCAGCAAAGTCGGGACTAGCGCGGGAACAGGCTCCTACGAGCAGTACTTC
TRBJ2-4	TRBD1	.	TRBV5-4	CASSLLQGAENIQYF	TGTGCCAGCAGCTTGTTGCAGGGGGCTGAAAACATTCAGTACTTC
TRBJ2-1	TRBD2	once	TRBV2	CASRAPSGGEQFF	TGTGCCAGCAGGGCCCCTAGCGGTGGTGAGCAGTTCTTC
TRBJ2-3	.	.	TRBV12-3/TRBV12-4	CASSPDSTDTQYF	TGTGCCAGCAGTCCCGACAGTACAGATACGCAGTATTTT
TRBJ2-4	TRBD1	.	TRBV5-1	CASSLGTGQNIQYF	TGCGCCAGCAGCTTGGGGACAGGGCAAAACATTCAGTACTTC
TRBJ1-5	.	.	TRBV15	CATSSATDQPQHF	TGTGCCACCAGCAGTGCGACAGATCAGCCCCAGCATTTT
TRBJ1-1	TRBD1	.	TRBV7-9	CASSLVTGYTEAFF	TGTGCCAGCAGCTTAGTGACAGGGTACACTGAAGCTTTCTTT
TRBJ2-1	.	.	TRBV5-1	CASSRGTNNEQFF	TGCGCCAGCAGCAGGGGTACTAACAATGAGCAGTTCTTC
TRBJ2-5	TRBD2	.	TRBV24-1	CATSDPIAGVGETQYF	TGTGCCACCAGTGACCCTATAGCGGGAGTAGGAGAGACCCAGTACTTC
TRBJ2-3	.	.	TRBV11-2	CASSSTSGADTQYF	TGTGCCAGCAGCTCGACTTCGGGGGCAGATACGCAGTATTTT
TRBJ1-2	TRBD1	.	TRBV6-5	CASRGQGTLYGYTF	TGTGCCAGCAGGGGACAGGGGACCCTCTATGGCTACACCTTC
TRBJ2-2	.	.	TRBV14	CASSRVRGNTGELFF	TGTGCCAGCAGCCGGGTGCGCGGGAACACCGGGGAGCTGTTTTTT
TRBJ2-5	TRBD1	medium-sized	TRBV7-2	CASSVRGQVQETQYF	TGTGCCAGCAGCGTAAGAGGACAGGTCCAAGAGACCCAGTACTTC
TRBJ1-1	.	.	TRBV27	CASSSNLNTEAFF	TGTGCCAGCAGTAGCAATCTTAACACTGAAGCTTTCTTT
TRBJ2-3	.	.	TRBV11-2	CASSFGPSGTDTQYF	TGTGCCAGCAGCTTCGGGCCTAGCGGCACAGATACGCAGTATTTT
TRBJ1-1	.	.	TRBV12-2	CASRWNPGLRNTEAFF	TGTGCAAGTCGCTGGAATCCGGGACTGAGGAACACTGAAGCTTTCTTT
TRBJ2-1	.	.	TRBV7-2	CASSFRYLGANEQFF	TGTGCCAGCAGCTTTCGCTATCTGGGAGCTAATGAGCAGTTCTTC
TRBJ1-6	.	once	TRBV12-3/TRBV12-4	CASSWANSPLHF	TGTGCCAGCAGTTGGGCTAATTCACCCCTCCACTTT
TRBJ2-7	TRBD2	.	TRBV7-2	CASSPKGTSGYEQYF	TGTGCCAGCAGCCCAAAGGGGACTAGCGGATACGAGCAGTACTTC
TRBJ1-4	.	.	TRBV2	CAGGRDGKEKLFF	TGTGCCGGAGGGAGGGACGGAAAAGAAAAACTGTTTTTT
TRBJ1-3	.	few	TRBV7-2	CASSLQMADIGNTIYF	TGTGCCAGCAGCTTACAAATGGCGGACATTGGAAACACCATATATTTT
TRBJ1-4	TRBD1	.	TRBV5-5	CASSPLGRQGANEKLFF	TGTGCCAGCAGCCCACTTGGACGACAGGGAGCTAATGAAAAACTGTTTTTT
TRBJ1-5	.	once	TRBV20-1	CSASSREGQPQHF	TGCAGTGCTAGTTCCAGGGAAGGTCAGCCCCAGCATTTT
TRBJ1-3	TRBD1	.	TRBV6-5	CASSDAGQGRNTIYF	TGTGCCAGCAGCGACGCGGGACAGGGGCGAAACACCATATATTTT
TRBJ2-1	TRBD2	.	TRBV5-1	CASSFLAGGGNEQFF	TGCGCCAGCAGCTTCTTAGCGGGAGGGGGCAATGAGCAGTTCTTC
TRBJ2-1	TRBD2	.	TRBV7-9	CASSPPGTSGRALNEQFF	TGTGCCAGCAGCCCCCCTGGGACTAGCGGGAGGGCCCTGAATGAGCAGTTCTTC
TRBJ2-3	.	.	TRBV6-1	CASSDMTDTQYF	TGTGCCAGCAGTGATATGACAGATACGCAGTATTTT
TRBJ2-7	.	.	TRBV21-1	CASSALRDRGVYEQYF	TGTGCCAGCAGCGCTCTCCGGGACAGGGGAGTTTACGAGCAGTACTTC
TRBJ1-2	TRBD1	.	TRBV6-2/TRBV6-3	CASSSTGVVGYTF	TGTGCCAGCAGTTCGACAGGGGTGGTTGGCTACACCTTC
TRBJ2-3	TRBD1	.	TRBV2	CASSPGQGSDTQYF	TGTGCCAGCAGCCCGGGACAGGGTTCAGATACGCAGTATTTT
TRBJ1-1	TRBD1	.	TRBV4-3	CASSQFTGGGSEAFF	TGCGCCAGCAGCCAATTTACAGGGGGCGGTTCTGAAGCTTTCTTT
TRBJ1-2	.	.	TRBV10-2	CATGEGVGYGYTF	TGCGCCACCGGGGAGGGGGTTGGCTATGGCTACACCTTC
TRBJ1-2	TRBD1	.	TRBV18	CASSQDRGVSYGYTF	TGTGCCAGCTCGCAGGACAGGGGTGTTAGCTATGGCTACACCTTC
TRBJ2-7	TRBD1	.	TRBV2	CASRMTGKSYEQYF	TGTGCCAGCAGGATGACAGGGAAATCCTACGAGCAGTACTTC
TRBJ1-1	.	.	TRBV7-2	CASSFDRLNTEAFF	TGTGCCAGCAGCTTCGACAGGCTGAACACTGAAGCTTTCTTT
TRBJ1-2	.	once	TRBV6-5	CASTSQGLYGYTF	TGTGCCAGCACCTCACAGGGTCTCTATGGCTACACCTTC
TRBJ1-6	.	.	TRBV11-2	CASSLGLSPLHF	TGTGCCAGCAGCTTAGGTTTATCACCCCTCCACTTT
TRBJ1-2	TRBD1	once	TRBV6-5	CASSLYRGDGYTF	TGTGCCAGCAGTTTGTACAGGGGAGATGGCTACACCTTC
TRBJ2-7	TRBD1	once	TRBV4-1	CASSQPGQSYEQYF	TGCGCCAGCAGCCAGCCGGGACAGAGCTACGAGCAGTACTTC
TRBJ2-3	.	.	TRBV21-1	CASSKGNNRGLCSDTQYF	TGTGCCAGCAGCAAAGGGAACAACAGGGGTTTATGTTCCGATACGCAGTATTTT
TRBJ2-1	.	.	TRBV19	CASSPTGVGYNEQFF	TGTGCCAGTAGCCCAACAGGCGTAGGGTACAATGAGCAGTTCTTC
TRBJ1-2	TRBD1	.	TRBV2	CASRDVRGGAGGYTF	TGTGCCAGCAGGGATGTGAGAGGGGGCGCGGGTGGCTACACCTTC
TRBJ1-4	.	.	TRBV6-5	CASSSDSTSEKLFF	TGTGCCAGCAGTTCAGACTCGACCAGTGAAAAACTGTTTTTT
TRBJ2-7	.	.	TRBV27	CASSLRLGTSPYEQYF	TGTGCCAGCAGTTTACGGTTGGGCACCTCACCCTACGAGCAGTACTTC
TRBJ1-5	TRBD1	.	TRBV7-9	CASTQGVVQPQHF	TGTGCCAGCACCCAGGGGGTGGTTCAGCCCCAGCATTTT
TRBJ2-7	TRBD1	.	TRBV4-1	CASSLYSGTGVEQYF	TGCGCCAGCAGCCTATACTCCGGGACAGGGGTTGAGCAGTACTTC
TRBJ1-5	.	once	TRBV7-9	CASSLGGGVDQPQHF	TGTGCCAGCAGCTTAGGAGGAGGGGTCGATCAGCCCCAGCATTTT